Listed below are T cell receptor beta chains from one sample, sequenced in a study of OX40 agonist ivuxolimab in advanced cancers. Method: immunoSEQ multiplex PCR; TCRdb's copy keeps in-frame clones and lacks some. The sample lists approximately 86,000 clones, approximately 86% occurring once. The input for sequencing was CD4+ or CD8+ T cells sorted from blood, taken in a trial of the OX40 agonist ivuxolimab. The receptors come from an adult with an advanced solid tumor such as melanoma, head and neck, liver or kidney cancer. Both conserved end residues are part of each CDR3. The D gene is left open where the match is weak. Clone size is given for some rows only: seen once, a few or many times, or a class if the clone is expanded.

v_call	j_call	clone_size	d_call	cdr3_nt	cdr3_aa
TRBV7-2	TRBJ2-7	.	.	TGTGCCAGCAGCTTAGCGGGGGGGACATACTACGAGCAGTACTTC	CASSLAGGTYYEQYF
TRBV11-2	TRBJ2-1	.	.	TGTGCCAGCAGCTTAGACGGGAGCTCCTACAATGAGCAGTTCTTC	CASSLDGSSYNEQFF
TRBV7-2	TRBJ1-6	.	.	TGTGCCAGCAGCTTAGGGTGGCAGGCGAATTCACCCCTCCACTTT	CASSLGWQANSPLHF
TRBV7-2	TRBJ1-3	.	.	TGTGCCAGCAGCTTAAGTGGTTTTGGAAACACCATATATTTT	CASSLSGFGNTIYF
TRBV10-3	TRBJ2-5	.	TRBD2	TGTGCCACCCAGTTGACTAGCGGGGGGAGTAGGGAGACCCAGTACTTC	CATQLTSGGSRETQYF
TRBV7-9	TRBJ2-1	once	TRBD1	TGTGCCAGCAGCCAGGGACAGTTGGATGAGCAGTTCTTC	CASSQGQLDEQFF
TRBV5-1	TRBJ2-7	once	.	TGCGCCAGCAGCTTGGAAAACATCCCCCAGGGGAGCGAGCAGTACTTC	CASSLENIPQGSEQYF
TRBV5-6	TRBJ1-3	.	TRBD1	TGTGCCAGCAGCTGGGACAGTTCCTCTGGAAACACCATATATTTT	CASSWDSSSGNTIYF
TRBV9	TRBJ1-1	.	.	TGTGCCAGCAGTGCGAGGGATAACACTGAAGCTTTCTTT	CASSARDNTEAFF
TRBV19	TRBJ2-7	.	.	TGTGCCAGTCCAAGGGCAAAGTACTTC	CASPRAKYF
TRBV9	TRBJ1-1	.	TRBD1	TGTGCCAGCAGCGTAGGACAGGGGGGCACTGAAGCTTTCTTT	CASSVGQGGTEAFF
TRBV7-9	TRBJ2-7	.	.	TGTGCCAGCAGCCGAGAGATTTTGGCAGGAGGATACAGGAGGTACGAGCAGTACTTC	CASSREILAGGYRRYEQYF
TRBV4-2	TRBJ1-5	.	.	TGTGCCAGCAGCCAAAGCGATGCAGGTTCTAGCAATCAGCCCCAGCATTTT	CASSQSDAGSSNQPQHF
TRBV19	TRBJ2-7	once	.	TGTGCCAGTAGTAGGGGCCAGTTGTACGAGCAGTACTTC	CASSRGQLYEQYF
TRBV19	TRBJ1-5	.	.	TGTGCCAGTAGTATAGTAGGTCCGGCAAATAGCAATCAGCCCCAGCATTTT	CASSIVGPANSNQPQHF
TRBV11-1	TRBJ1-2	.	.	TGTGCCAGCAGCTTAGGGGTGACCAACTATGGCTACACCTTC	CASSLGVTNYGYTF
TRBV29-1	TRBJ2-1	.	.	TGCAGCGTTGAAAGGAGCAATGAGCAGTTCTTC	CSVERSNEQFF
TRBV18	TRBJ1-4	.	.	TGTGCCAGCTCACCCGGGGGGCGCAATGAAAAACTGTTTTTT	CASSPGGRNEKLFF
TRBV7-2	TRBJ2-5	.	TRBD1	TGTGCCAGCAGCCAGGGGGCAACAGGGGAGCAGTACTTC	CASSQGATGEQYF
TRBV12-5	TRBJ2-1	.	.	TGTGCTAGTGCAGAAGACAGAGACAATGAGCAGTTCTTC	CASAEDRDNEQFF
TRBV13	TRBJ1-1	.	TRBD1	TGTGCCAGCGTCCCACGACAGGGGACTGAAGCTTTCTTT	CASVPRQGTEAFF
TRBV6-6	TRBJ1-4	.	.	TGTGCCAGCATAAGACAGCAAAATGAAAAACTGTTTTTT	CASIRQQNEKLFF
TRBV5-8	TRBJ1-2	few	TRBD1	TGTGCCAGCAGCTTCCAGGGGGGAGCCTACTATGGCTACACCTTC	CASSFQGGAYYGYTF
TRBV5-8	TRBJ2-7	few	TRBD1	TGTGCCAGCACCCGGGACAGCTACGAGCAGTACTTC	CASTRDSYEQYF
TRBV6-5	TRBJ1-2	.	.	TGTGCCAGCAGTTACGTTTGGGGGACCAATGGCTACACCTTC	CASSYVWGTNGYTF
TRBV11-2	TRBJ1-1	.	.	TGTGCCAGCAGCCCTCAGGCGGGGCTAAACACTGAAGCTTTCTTT	CASSPQAGLNTEAFF
TRBV7-9	TRBJ1-4	.	TRBD1	TGTGCCAGCAACCCCGGGACAGGGGATGAAAAACTGTTTTTT	CASNPGTGDEKLFF
TRBV4-2	TRBJ2-3	.	.	TGTGCCAGCAGCCAAGCAGATACGCAGTATTTT	CASSQADTQYF
TRBV5-6	TRBJ2-1	.	TRBD2	TGTGCCAGCAGCTCGGTTTTGTCTAGCGGGTACTTTAATGAGCAGTTCTTC	CASSSVLSSGYFNEQFF
TRBV7-3	TRBJ2-5	.	.	TGTGCCAGCAGCTTAAACAGCCAAGAGACCCAGTACTTC	CASSLNSQETQYF
TRBV30	TRBJ1-1	.	.	TGTGCCTGGAGTTTAAGGGCGGGGGCGAACACTGAAGCTTTCTTT	CAWSLRAGANTEAFF
TRBV19	TRBJ1-2	.	.	TGTGCCAGTAGCCTGAGGGACGGACTGCTTAACTATGGCTACACCTTC	CASSLRDGLLNYGYTF
TRBV6-5	TRBJ2-7	.	.	TGTGCCAGCCAAAAGGGACTCTACGAGCAGTACTTC	CASQKGLYEQYF
TRBV5-1	TRBJ1-5	.	TRBD1	TGCGCCAGCAGCTTACAGGGGACTCAGCCCCAGCATTTT	CASSLQGTQPQHF
TRBV2	TRBJ2-1	once	TRBD1	TGTGCCAGCAGTGCCCGGGACAGAACGGGCGAGCAGTTCTTC	CASSARDRTGEQFF
TRBV30	TRBJ1-3	.	.	TGTGCCTTGGACCGAATGGGAAACACCATATATTTT	CALDRMGNTIYF
TRBV11-2	TRBJ2-1	.	TRBD2	TGTGCCAGCAGCTTACGGGGGGAGGAGCAGTTCTTC	CASSLRGEEQFF
TRBV7-9	TRBJ2-2	.	TRBD1	TGTGCCAGCAGCCTCGGACAGGGGAACACCGGGGAGCTGTTTTTT	CASSLGQGNTGELFF
TRBV11-3	TRBJ2-2	.	.	TGTGCCAGCGGAGGTCGAACAGGGAACACCGGGGAGCTGTTTTTT	CASGGRTGNTGELFF
TRBV2	TRBJ1-2	.	TRBD1	TGTGCCAGCAGTGAGGGGACAGGGGGTTATGGCTACACCTTC	CASSEGTGGYGYTF
TRBV15	TRBJ1-1	.	.	TGTGCCACCAGCCGAAATCTCCAGGGCACCGGTAACACTGAAGCTTTCTTT	CATSRNLQGTGNTEAFF
TRBV5-1	TRBJ1-1	.	.	TGCGCCAGCAGCTTGATAAGTGTGCAGGTGAACACTGAAGCTTTCTTT	CASSLISVQVNTEAFF
TRBV7-8	TRBJ2-1	.	.	TGTGCCAGCAGCTTAGGGAGTAGCCTGCAGTTCTTC	CASSLGSSLQFF